This T cell receptor (beta chain) was retrieved from a study of PD-L1 blockade in urothelial cancer. Time point meaning: pretreatment peripheral blood. The study collected 1 to 8 samples per patient, pretreatment and on-treatment. Produced via immunoSEQ multiplex PCR; TCRdb's table is partial and in-frame only. The table includes under 55,000 clones, 84% detected once. The CDR3 length is 16 residues. V trimming: 5 bases; J trimming: 3 bases; junction bases outside the gene matches: 7. Germline CDR1 and CDR2: SGHTA and FQGTGA. This receptor was taken from a man aged 65 to 85 with urothelial cancer. The rearrangement uses TRBV7-3 and TRBJ2-3; 11 nucleotides line up with TRBD2. The material sequenced was PBMCs, taken around atezolizumab (anti-PD-L1) treatment. The CDR3 spells CASSLMTSGMTDTQYF. CDR3 DNA: TGTGCCAGCAGCCTGATGACTAGCGGGATGACAGATACGCAGTATTTT. Full variable domain (remainder filled in from reference TRBV7-3 and TRBJ2-3): GAGVSQTPSNKVTEKGKYVELRCDPISGHTALYWYRQSLGQGPEFLIYFQGTGAADDSGLPNDRFFAVRPEGSVSTLKIQRTERGDSAVYLCASSLMTSGMTDTQYFGPGTRLTVL.